Listed here are 27 T cell receptor beta chains from one sample, sequenced in a study of cytomegalovirus exposure and HLA in healthy donors. PCR primers comprised 60 Vbeta and 13 Jbeta primers. Using immunoSEQ multiplex PCR, the repertoire was profiled, and TCRdb retains in-frame clones only, with some absent. The sample lists more than 65,000 clones; roughly 74% were seen once. Sample: PBMCs. These receptors all stem from a woman aged 60-75 years in good health and CMV-seropositive.

V usage is TRBV5-6 and J usage is TRBJ1-2; D might be TRBD1 (5 bases). The germline CDR1 and CDR2 sequences are SGHDT and YYEEEE. V lost 5 bases, J lost 0 bases, and 14 bases lay in between. This CDR3 spans 15 amino acids. CDR3 sequence: CASRAWGSANYGYTF. The CDR3 nucleotides are TGTGCCAGCAGGGCTTGGGGCAGCGCTAACTATGGCTACACCTTC.

The chain couples TRBV16 to TRBJ2-1; D remains ambiguous. V was shortened by 0 bases and J by 12 bases, with 12 bases between the two germline ends. CDR1 and CDR2 from the germline V gene are KGHSY and FQNENV. The CDR3 length is 13 residues. The CDR3, as DNA: TGTGCCAGCAGCCAATCCGGCGGAGAGGTGCAGTTCTTC. Translated, it gives CASSQSGGEVQFF.

The CDR3, as DNA: TGTGCCAGCAGCCAGGACAGAGACACTGAAGCTTTCTTT. Protein product: CASSQDRDTEAFF. The chain carries TRBV2 and TRBJ1-1, with D possibly matching TRBD1 (6 bases). Deletions cut 6 bases from V and 3 bases from J, with 11 bases between. The CDR3 runs to 13 residues. Per germline, CDR1 SNHLY and CDR2 FYNNEI.

Only a few counts were recorded for this clone. This rearrangement joins TRBV27 to TRBJ1-4; TRBD1 aligns across 7 bases. Germline-derived CDR1 and CDR2 are MNHEY and SMNVEV (reference sequence). Losses at the gene ends were 6 bases for V and 0 bases for J; bases not matched to a gene: 4. The CDR3 sequence is 15 residues long. CDR3 region: CASSPGGTTNEKLFF. The CDR3 DNA reads as TGTGCCAGCAGCCCAGGGGGAACAACTAATGAAAAACTGTTTTTT.

This clone was seen more than once but under ten times. V is TRBV5-1 and J is TRBJ1-1; perhaps TRBD1 as D (5 bases). V was cut by 0 bases and J by 3 bases, with 15 bases left in between. This CDR3 region has 16 residues. Germline V gene sequence: CDR1 SGHRS, CDR2 YFSETQ. The CDR3 coding sequence is TGCGCCAGCAGCTTGGACGCGCGGGGCCGGGACACTGAAGCTTTCTTT. Its protein is CASSLDARGRDTEAFF.

The CDR3 sequence: CASSLGGGRNYGYTF. CDR3 sequence (DNA): TGTGCCAGCAGCTTGGGAGGGGGTAGAAACTATGGCTACACCTTC. The rearrangement links TRBV5-5 to TRBJ1-2; possible D gene TRBD1, 6 bases. The CDR3 runs to 15 residues. Germline loops: CDR1 SGHKS, CDR2 YYEKEE (reference sequence). The V end was cut by 0 bases, the J end by 2 bases, with 11 bases between.

The rearrangement joins TRBV29-1 to TRBJ2-3, with TRBD2 identical over 9 bases. CDR3 length: 15 amino acids. From germline, CDR1 is SQVTM and CDR2 ANQGSEA. V lost 2 bases and J lost 4; bases outside the gene matches: 7. CDR3 sequence reads: CSVETAGGRPDTQYF. For the CDR3, the DNA is TGCAGCGTTGAAACGGCGGGGGGGCGGCCAGATACGCAGTATTTT.

This clone was detected a few times. CDR3 sequence (DNA): TGCAGCGTTTTCGGTTCTGGGGCCAACGTCCTGACTTTC. As protein: CSVFGSGANVLTF. V is TRBV29-1 and J is TRBJ2-6; D remains ambiguous. Germline V gene lookup returns CDR1 SQVTM and CDR2 ANQGSEA. The CDR3 spans 13 residues. Trimming stripped 5 bases from V and 1 base from J, with 6 bases between.

The rearrangement joins TRBV12-5 to TRBJ1-4; TRBD1 matches at 7 bases. J was trimmed by 7 bases and V by 1 base; bases with no gene match: 3. The CDR3 loop spans 14 amino acids. Per the germline V gene, CDR1 is LGHNT and CDR2 is FRNRAP. The CDR3 loop reads CASGLGQGGEKLFF. CDR3 DNA: TGTGCTAGTGGTTTGGGACAGGGTGGTGAAAAACTGTTTTTT. Full variable domain (remainder filled in from reference TRBV12-5 and TRBJ1-4): DARVTQTPRHKVTEMGQEVTMRCQPILGHNTVFWYRQTMMQGLELLAYFRNRAPLDDSGMPKDRFSAEMPDATLATLKIQPSEPRDSAVYFCASGLGQGGEKLFFGSGTQLSVL.

V is TRBV30 and J is TRBJ1-3, with a tentative D call TRBD1 (5 bases). The length of the CDR3 is 14 residues. CDR1 is GTSNPN, CDR2 SVGIG, per germline (reference sequence). V lost 2 bases and J 8 bases, leaving 16 bases between the germline ends. The CDR3 bases are TGTGCCTGGAGTCGGGGGACCCCCGGAGACACCATATATTTT. Translating gives CAWSRGTPGDTIYF.

This clone is categorized as medium-sized. The chain is built from TRBV7-9 and TRBJ1-2; 8 nucleotides align to TRBD1. J gave up 8 bases and V 5 bases, and 10 bases lay outside the gene matches. Germline CDR1 and CDR2: SEHNR and FQNEAQ (reference sequence). The CDR3 runs 14 residues. The CDR3 is CASSAPGGAGGYTF. The CDR3 DNA is TGTGCCAGCAGCGCTCCAGGGGGCGCGGGAGGCTACACCTTC.

The J gene is TRBJ2-3, the V gene TRBV7-9; D not resolved. The CDR3 is 15 amino acids. V lost 4 bases and J lost 4, with 15 bases in between. Germline V gene lookup returns CDR1 SEHNR and CDR2 FQNEAQ (reference sequence). Here the CDR3 reads CASSSAGSRADTQYF. The CDR3, as DNA: TGTGCCAGCAGCTCAGCAGGTAGTCGGGCAGATACGCAGTATTTT.

CDR3 residues: CASSGYPEATIYF. The CDR3 bases are TGTGCCAGCAGCGGATACCCGGAGGCCACCATATATTTT. V usage is TRBV7-9 and J usage is TRBJ1-3; D gene unclear. Trimming removed 5 bases at V and 9 bases at J, with 14 bases between. CDR1 is SEHNR, CDR2 FQNEAQ, per germline (reference sequence). This CDR3 is 13 amino acids long. Full variable domain (outside the CDR3, taken from reference TRBV7-9 and TRBJ1-3): DTGVSQNPRHKITKRGQNVTFRCDPISEHNRLYWYRQTLGQGPEFLTYFQNEAQLEKSRLLSDRFSAERPKGSFSTLEIQRTEQGDSAMYLCASSGYPEATIYFGEGSWLTVV.

This chain connects TRBV5-4 to TRBJ2-2; D ambiguous. CDR3 length: 13 amino acids. Germline values: CDR1 SGHNT, CDR2 YYREEE (reference sequence). V was cut by 1 base and J by 5 bases, with 6 bases left in between. The CDR3 reads CASSLPRTGELFF. For the CDR3, the DNA is TGTGCCAGCAGCTTGCCCCGGACCGGGGAGCTGTTTTTT.

CDR3 loop: CASSEGRGVTPQHF. The CDR3 nucleotides are TGTGCCAGCAGTGAAGGAAGGGGCGTTACGCCCCAGCATTTT. The chain has TRBV25-1 and TRBJ1-5, with a possible D match to TRBD1 (5 bases). Germline CDR1 reads MGHDK; CDR2 reads SYGVNS. Trimming removed 2 bases from V and 9 bases from J, with 14 bases in between. The CDR3 contains 14 residues.

The chain couples TRBV6-1 to TRBJ2-7; 9 bases line up with TRBD2. The CDR3 is 14 amino acids. CDR1 and CDR2 from the germline V gene are MNHNS and SASEGT. V shed 10 bases and J 6 bases; nucleotides not matched to a gene: 13. The CDR3: CAIAIAGGGPEQYF. CDR3 nucleotides: TGTGCCATCGCCATCGCGGGAGGGGGGCCCGAGCAGTACTTC.

The chain employs TRBV5-1 and TRBJ2-3, with D possibly TRBD2 on 6 matching bases. Trimming took 0 bases from V and 2 from J, leaving 13 bases between them. The CDR3 runs to 16 residues. Germline loops: CDR1 SGHRS, CDR2 YFSETQ. The CDR3 loop is CASSLGLAENTDTQYF. CDR3 nucleotides: TGCGCCAGCAGCTTGGGGTTAGCGGAAAACACAGATACGCAGTATTTT.

This chain connects TRBV10-1 to TRBJ2-3, with 7 bases aligning to TRBD1. V dropped 6 bases and J dropped 7; count of bases not matched to a gene: 7. This CDR3 comprises 13 residues. Germline V gene sequence: CDR1 WNHNN, CDR2 SYGVQD (reference sequence). The CDR3, as DNA: TGCGCCAGCAGCGGACAGGTTATGAATACGCAGTATTTT. Translating it yields CASSGQVMNTQYF.

This clone has more than one count but fewer than ten. V usage is TRBV7-9 and J usage is TRBJ2-7, with 11 bases matching TRBD2. The V gene end was trimmed by 0 bases and the J gene end by 6 bases; junction bases not matched to a gene: 7. Germline CDR1 reads SEHNR; CDR2 reads FQNEAQ (reference sequence). The CDR3 consists of 16 residues. CDR3 coding DNA: TGTGCCAGCAGCTTAGCAGGGCTAGCGGGAGGTGGCGAGCAGTACTTC. It encodes CASSLAGLAGGGEQYF.

The V and J genes are TRBV5-1 and TRBJ1-4; 8 nucleotides agree with TRBD1. V lost 3 bases and J lost 7; bases outside the gene matches: 2. Germline V CDR1 and CDR2: SGHRS, YFSETQ. This CDR3 contains 13 residues. This CDR3 is CASSSTGGEKLFF. CDR3 DNA sequence: TGCGCCAGCAGCTCCACAGGGGGTGAAAAACTGTTTTTT.

The chain employs TRBV15 and TRBJ2-3; TRBD2 matches at 12 bases. After removal of 3 bases from V and 2 bases from J, the junction contained 3 bases not matched to a gene. Germline V gene data show CDR1 as LNHNV and CDR2 as YYDKDF (reference sequence). The CDR3 is made up of 16 amino acids. DNA of the CDR3: TGTGCCACCAGCAGCGGGACTAGCGGGTACACAGATACGCAGTATTTT. It codes for CATSSGTSGYTDTQYF.

The gene calls are TRBV11-3 and TRBJ2-2; the match to TRBD1 covers 9 bases. CDR3 length: 15 residues. V trimming: 3 bases; J trimming: 6 bases; junction bases outside the gene matches: 5. Per germline, CDR1 SGHNT and CDR2 YENEEA. The DNA for the CDR3 is TGTGCCAGCAGCTTCCACAGGGGGCGGGCCGGGGAGCTGTTTTTT. Its protein product is CASSFHRGRAGELFF.

The chain uses TRBV4-2 and TRBJ1-5, with 7 bases fitting TRBD1. The CDR3 spans 17 residues. The germline V gene has CDR1 LGHNA and CDR2 YNFKEQ. Unmatched junction bases numbered 10, after V lost 1 base and J lost 4 bases. CDR3 bases: TGTGCCAGCAGCCAAGTGAGGGGGCAGGGTGGAAATCAGCCCCAGCATTTT. This gives the protein CASSQVRGQGGNQPQHF.

This clone has a handful of counts. This sequence joins TRBV19 and TRBJ1-5; D ambiguous. Between the trimmed V and J ends, which lost 8 bases and 0 bases, there was a span of 11 bases. From germline, CDR1 is LNHDA and CDR2 SQIVND (reference sequence). This CDR3 has 14 amino acids. CDR3 residues: CASLPGYSNQPQHF. For the CDR3, the DNA is TGTGCCAGTCTTCCCGGTTATAGCAATCAGCCCCAGCATTTT.

J is TRBJ1-3 and V is TRBV11-2; 7 bases map to TRBD1. Germline CDR1 SGHAT, CDR2 FQNNGV. Losses at the gene ends were 3 bases for V and 3 bases for J; bases not matched to a gene: 8. The CDR3 is 16 amino acids. CDR3 loop: CASSFGDRVGGNTIYF. CDR3 nucleotides: TGTGCCAGCAGCTTCGGAGACAGGGTGGGTGGAAACACCATATATTTT.

The rearrangement joins TRBV30 to TRBJ1-4, with a weak D call TRBD1 (6 bases). V gave up 2 bases and J gave up 2 bases, with 12 bases separating them. This CDR3 has 15 residues. Germline V gives CDR1 GTSNPN, CDR2 SVGIG (reference sequence). As DNA, the CDR3 is TGTGCCTGGAGTAAAAAACAGGGTACTAATGAAAAACTGTTTTTT. It is translated as CAWSKKQGTNEKLFF.

This clone was picked up one time. The rearrangement uses TRBV6-4 and TRBJ1-6, with D possibly matching TRBD1 (5 bases). Deletions cut 6 bases from V and 5 bases from J, with 11 bases between. Germline V gene data show CDR1 as MRHNA and CDR2 as SNTAGT. The CDR3 is 14 amino acids. Written as DNA, the CDR3 is TGTGCCAGCAGAGCCGGGGGGGATAATTCACCCCTCCACTTT. It yields the protein CASRAGGDNSPLHF.